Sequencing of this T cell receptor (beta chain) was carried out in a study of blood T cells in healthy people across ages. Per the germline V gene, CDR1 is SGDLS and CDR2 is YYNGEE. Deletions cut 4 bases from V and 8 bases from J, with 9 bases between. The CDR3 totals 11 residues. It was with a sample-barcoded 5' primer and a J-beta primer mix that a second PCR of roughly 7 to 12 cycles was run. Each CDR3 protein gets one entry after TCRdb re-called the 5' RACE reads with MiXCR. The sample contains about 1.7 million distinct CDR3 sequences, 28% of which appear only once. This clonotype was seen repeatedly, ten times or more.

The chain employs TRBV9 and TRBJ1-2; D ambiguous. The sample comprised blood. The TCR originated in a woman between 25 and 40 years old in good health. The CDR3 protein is CASSFEGGYTF. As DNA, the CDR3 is TGTGCCAGCAGCTTCGAAGGGGGCTACACCTTC.